This record looks at one T cell receptor (beta chain) sequence and its context. The V gene's germline CDR1 is SGHNT and CDR2 YENEEA. The V segment lost 0 bases and the J segment 8 bases; nucleotides outside the gene matches: 24. The CDR3 sequence is 22 residues long. The data were obtained in a study of blood T cell repertoires in COVID-19. Study-level background: Two negative PCRs, clearance, or symptom resolution characterized the recovered Cohort 3 donors.

In the authors' methods: Estimated nucleated cell counts came from reference gene primer amplification. Repertoires were generated with immunoSEQ multiplex PCR, while TCRdb's copy carries only in-frame clones and drops some. V, J and clone size were drawn from that table, and D and trimming were deduced from the DNA. The profile shows hundreds of thousands of clones, more than 75% of them singletons. This sequence joins TRBV11-3 and TRBJ2-1, with 11 positions matching TRBD2. Input material: PBMCs or T cells enriched from blood (not recorded which). This receptor was taken from a woman aged 60-75 years in a cohort exposed to, infected with or recovered from COVID-19 (not recorded which). CDR3 nucleotide sequence: TGTGCCAGCAGCTTAGAATTATTGGGCACCGTTAGTAGCGGGAGGGCCGTCTATGAGCAGTTCTTC. As protein: CASSLELLGTVSSGRAVYEQFF. The full variable domain, in which reference TRBV11-3 and TRBJ2-1 provide the parts outside the CDR3, is EAGVVQSPRYKIIEKKQPVAFWCNPISGHNTLYWYLQNLGQGPELLIRYENEEAVDDSQLPKDRFSAERLKGVDSTLKIQPAELGDSAVYLCASSLELLGTVSSGRAVYEQFFGPGTRLTVL.